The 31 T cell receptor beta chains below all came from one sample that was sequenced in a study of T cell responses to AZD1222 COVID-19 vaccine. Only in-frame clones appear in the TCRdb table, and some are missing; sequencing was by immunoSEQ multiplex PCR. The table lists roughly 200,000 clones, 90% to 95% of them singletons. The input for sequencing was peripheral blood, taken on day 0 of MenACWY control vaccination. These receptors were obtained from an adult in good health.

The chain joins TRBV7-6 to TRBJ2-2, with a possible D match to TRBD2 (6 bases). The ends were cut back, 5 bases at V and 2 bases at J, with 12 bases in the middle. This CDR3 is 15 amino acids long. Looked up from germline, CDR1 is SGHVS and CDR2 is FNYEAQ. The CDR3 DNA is TGTGCCAGCAGCCCGCGGACTATAAACACCGGGGAGCTGTTTTTT. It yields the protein CASSPRTINTGELFF.

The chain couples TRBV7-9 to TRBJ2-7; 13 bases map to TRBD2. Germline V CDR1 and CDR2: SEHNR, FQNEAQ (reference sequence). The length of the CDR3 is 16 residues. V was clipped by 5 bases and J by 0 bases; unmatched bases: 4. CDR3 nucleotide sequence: TGTGCCAGCAGCACGACTAGCGGGGGGATCTCCTACGAGCAGTACTTC. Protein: CASSTTSGGISYEQYF.

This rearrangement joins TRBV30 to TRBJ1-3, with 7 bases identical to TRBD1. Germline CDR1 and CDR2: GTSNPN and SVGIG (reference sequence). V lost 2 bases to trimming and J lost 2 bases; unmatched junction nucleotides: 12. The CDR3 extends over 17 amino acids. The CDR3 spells CAWSPISYRGTGNTIYF. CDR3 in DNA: TGTGCCTGGAGTCCGATCTCATACAGGGGAACTGGAAACACCATATATTTT.

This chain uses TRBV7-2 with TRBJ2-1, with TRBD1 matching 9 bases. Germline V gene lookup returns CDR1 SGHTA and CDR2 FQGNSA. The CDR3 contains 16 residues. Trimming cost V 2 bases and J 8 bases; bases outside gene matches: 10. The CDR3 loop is CASSLNSGQGRDEQFF. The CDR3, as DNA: TGTGCCAGCAGCTTAAATTCGGGACAGGGTAGAGATGAGCAGTTCTTC.

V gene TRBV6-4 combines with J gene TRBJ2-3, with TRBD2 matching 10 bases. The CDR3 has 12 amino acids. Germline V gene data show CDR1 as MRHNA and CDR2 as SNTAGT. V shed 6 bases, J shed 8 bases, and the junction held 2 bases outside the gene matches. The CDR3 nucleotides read TGTGCCAGCAGCCCTAGCGGGGGTACGCAGTATTTT. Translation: CASSPSGGTQYF.

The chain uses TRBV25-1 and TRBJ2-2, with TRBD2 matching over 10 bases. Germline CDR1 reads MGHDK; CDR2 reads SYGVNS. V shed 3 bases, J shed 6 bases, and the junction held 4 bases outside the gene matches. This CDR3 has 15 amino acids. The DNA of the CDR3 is TGTGCCAGCAGTGAGACTAGCGGGTACGCCGGGGAGCTGTTTTTT. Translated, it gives CASSETSGYAGELFF.

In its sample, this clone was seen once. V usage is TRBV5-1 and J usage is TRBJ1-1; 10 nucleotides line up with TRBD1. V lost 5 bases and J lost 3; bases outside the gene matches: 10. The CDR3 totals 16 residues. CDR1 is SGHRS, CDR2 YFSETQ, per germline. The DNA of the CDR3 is TGCGCCAGCAGTTTGATGACAGGGGGCGGGTACACTGAAGCTTTCTTT. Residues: CASSLMTGGGYTEAFF.

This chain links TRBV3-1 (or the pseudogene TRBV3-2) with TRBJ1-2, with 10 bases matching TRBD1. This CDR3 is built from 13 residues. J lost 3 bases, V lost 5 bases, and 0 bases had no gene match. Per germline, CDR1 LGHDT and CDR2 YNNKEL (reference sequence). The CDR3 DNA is TGTGCCAGCAGCGGGACAGGGGACTATGGCTACACCTTC. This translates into CASSGTGDYGYTF.

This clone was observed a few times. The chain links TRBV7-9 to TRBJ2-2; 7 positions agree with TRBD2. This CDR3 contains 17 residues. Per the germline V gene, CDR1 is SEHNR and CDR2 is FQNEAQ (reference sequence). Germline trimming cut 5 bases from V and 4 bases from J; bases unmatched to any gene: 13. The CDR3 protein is CASSPTRTWGGTGELFF. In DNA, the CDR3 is TGTGCCAGCAGCCCTACACGAACCTGGGGGGGCACCGGGGAGCTGTTTTTT.

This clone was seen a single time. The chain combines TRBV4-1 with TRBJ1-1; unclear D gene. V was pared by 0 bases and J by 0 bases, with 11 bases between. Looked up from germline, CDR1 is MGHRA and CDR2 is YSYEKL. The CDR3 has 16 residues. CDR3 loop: CASSQDRWVMNTEAFF. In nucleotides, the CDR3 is TGCGCCAGCAGCCAAGATCGTTGGGTCATGAACACTGAAGCTTTCTTT.

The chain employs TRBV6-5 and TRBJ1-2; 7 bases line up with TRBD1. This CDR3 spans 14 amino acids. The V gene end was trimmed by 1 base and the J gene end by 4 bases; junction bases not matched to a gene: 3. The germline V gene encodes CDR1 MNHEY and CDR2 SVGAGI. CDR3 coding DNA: TGTGCCAGCAGTTACTACTCAGGGGGCTATGGCTACACCTTC. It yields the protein CASSYYSGGYGYTF.

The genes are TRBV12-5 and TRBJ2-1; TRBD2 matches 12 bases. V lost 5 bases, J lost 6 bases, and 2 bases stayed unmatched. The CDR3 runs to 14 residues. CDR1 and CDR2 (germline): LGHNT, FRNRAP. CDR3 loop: CASGPSGGGNEQFF. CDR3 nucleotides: TGTGCTAGTGGTCCTAGCGGGGGGGGCAATGAGCAGTTCTTC.

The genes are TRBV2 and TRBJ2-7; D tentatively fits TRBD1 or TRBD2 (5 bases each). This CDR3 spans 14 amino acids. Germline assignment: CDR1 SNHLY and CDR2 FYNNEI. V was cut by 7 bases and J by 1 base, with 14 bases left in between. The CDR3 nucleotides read TGTGCCAGCATACAGGAGGCCAGTTCCTACGAGCAGTACTTC. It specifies CASIQEASSYEQYF.

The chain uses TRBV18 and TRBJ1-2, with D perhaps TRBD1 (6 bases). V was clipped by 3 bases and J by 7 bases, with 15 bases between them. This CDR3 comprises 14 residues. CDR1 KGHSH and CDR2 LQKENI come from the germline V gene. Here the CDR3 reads CASSPSRGSGGYTF. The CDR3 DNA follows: TGTGCCAGCTCACCGTCCAGGGGTAGTGGTGGCTACACCTTC.

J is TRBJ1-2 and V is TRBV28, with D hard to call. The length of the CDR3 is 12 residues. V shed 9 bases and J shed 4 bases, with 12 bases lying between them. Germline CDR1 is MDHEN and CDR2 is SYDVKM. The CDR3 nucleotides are TGTGCCAGGCTTCTGGGTGGCTATGGCTACACCTTC. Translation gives CARLLGGYGYTF.

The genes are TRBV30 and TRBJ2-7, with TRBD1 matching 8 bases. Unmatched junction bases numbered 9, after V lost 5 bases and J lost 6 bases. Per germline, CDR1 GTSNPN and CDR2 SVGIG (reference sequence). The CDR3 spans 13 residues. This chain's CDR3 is CAWSGQGMGEQYF. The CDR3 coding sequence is TGTGCCTGGTCTGGACAGGGAATGGGCGAGCAGTACTTC.

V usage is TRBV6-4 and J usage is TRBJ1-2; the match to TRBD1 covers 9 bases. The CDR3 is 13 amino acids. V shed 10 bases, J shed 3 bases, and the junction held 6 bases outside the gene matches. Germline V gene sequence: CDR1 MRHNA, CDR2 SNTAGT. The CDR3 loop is CAITTGGDYGYTF. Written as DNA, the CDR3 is TGTGCCATTACGACAGGGGGGGACTATGGCTACACCTTC.

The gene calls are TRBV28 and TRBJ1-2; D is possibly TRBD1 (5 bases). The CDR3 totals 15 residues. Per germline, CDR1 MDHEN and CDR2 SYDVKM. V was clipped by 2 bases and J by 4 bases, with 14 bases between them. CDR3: CASSLPGTGFYGYTF. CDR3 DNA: TGTGCCAGCAGTTTACCGGGGACGGGTTTCTATGGCTACACCTTC.

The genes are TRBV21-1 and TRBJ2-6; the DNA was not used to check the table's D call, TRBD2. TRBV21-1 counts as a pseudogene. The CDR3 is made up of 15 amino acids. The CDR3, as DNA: TGTGCCAGCAGCCGGTTAGAGGCTGGGGCCAACGTCCTGACTTTC. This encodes CASSRLEAGANVLTF.

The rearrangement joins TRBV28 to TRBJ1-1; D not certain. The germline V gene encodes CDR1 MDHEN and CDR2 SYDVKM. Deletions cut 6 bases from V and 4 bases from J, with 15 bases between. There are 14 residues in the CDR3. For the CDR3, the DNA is TGTGCCAGCAGGAACGTCGGGTCCCTCACTGAAGCTTTCTTT. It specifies CASRNVGSLTEAFF. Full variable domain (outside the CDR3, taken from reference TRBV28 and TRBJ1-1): DVKVTQSSRYLVKRTGEKVFLECVQDMDHENMFWYRQDPGLGLRLIYFSYDVKMKEKGDIPEGYSVSREKKERFSLILESASTNQTSMYLCASRNVGSLTEAFFGQGTRLTVV.

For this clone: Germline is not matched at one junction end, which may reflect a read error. The CDR3 nucleotides are TGTGCTAGTGGTTCGGCTCGGACAGGGTATAATTCAGCCCTCCACTTT. Translating it yields CASGSARTGYNSALHF. The V call is TRBV12-5, the J call TRBJ1-6, with 8 bases matching TRBD1. Germline V CDR1 and CDR2: LGHNT, FRNRAP. The CDR3 has 16 residues.

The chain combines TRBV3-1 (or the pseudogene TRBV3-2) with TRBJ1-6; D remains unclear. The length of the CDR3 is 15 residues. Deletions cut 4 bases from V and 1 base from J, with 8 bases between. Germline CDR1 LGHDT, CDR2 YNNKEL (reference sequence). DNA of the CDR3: TGTGCCAGCAGCCCCACGTCGTCCTATAATTCACCCCTCCACTTT. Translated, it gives CASSPTSSYNSPLHF.

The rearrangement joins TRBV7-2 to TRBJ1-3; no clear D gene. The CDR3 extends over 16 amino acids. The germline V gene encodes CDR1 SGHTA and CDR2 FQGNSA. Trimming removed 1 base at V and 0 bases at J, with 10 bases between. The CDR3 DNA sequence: TGTGCCAGCAGCTTAGAGGGCGGATTCTCTGGAAACACCATATATTTT. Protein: CASSLEGGFSGNTIYF.

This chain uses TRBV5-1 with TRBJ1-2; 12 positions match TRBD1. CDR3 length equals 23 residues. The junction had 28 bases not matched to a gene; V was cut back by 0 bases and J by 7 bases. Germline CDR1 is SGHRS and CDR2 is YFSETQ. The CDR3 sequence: CASSLAESLWTGQGARPTGGYTF. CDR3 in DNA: TGCGCCAGCAGCTTGGCCGAGAGTTTGTGGACGGGACAGGGGGCGCGTCCGACCGGTGGCTACACCTTC.

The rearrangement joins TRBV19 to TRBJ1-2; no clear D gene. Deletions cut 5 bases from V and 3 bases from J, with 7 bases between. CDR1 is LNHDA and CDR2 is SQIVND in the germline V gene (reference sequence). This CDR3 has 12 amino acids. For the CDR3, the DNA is TGTGCCAGTAGTGTGAGGGACTATGGCTACACCTTC. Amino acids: CASSVRDYGYTF.

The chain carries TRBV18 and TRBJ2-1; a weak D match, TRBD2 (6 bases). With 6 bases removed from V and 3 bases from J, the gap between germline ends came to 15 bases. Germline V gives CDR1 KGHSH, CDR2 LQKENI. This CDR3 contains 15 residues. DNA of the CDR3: TGTGCCAGCTCCCCAGGACTAACGAACTACAATGAGCAGTTCTTC. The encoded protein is CASSPGLTNYNEQFF. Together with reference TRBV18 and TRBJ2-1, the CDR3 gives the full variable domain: NAGVMQNPRHLVRRRGQEARLRCSPMKGHSHVYWYRQLPEEGLKFMVYLQKENIIDESGMPKERFSAEFPKEGPSILRIQQVVRGDSAAYFCASSPGLTNYNEQFFGPGTRLTVL.

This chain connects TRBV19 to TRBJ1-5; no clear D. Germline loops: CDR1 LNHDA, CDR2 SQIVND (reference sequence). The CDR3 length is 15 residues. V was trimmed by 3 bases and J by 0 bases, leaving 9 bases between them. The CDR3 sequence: CASSIGLDSNQPQHF. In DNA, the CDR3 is TGTGCCAGTAGTATTGGGCTTGATAGCAATCAGCCCCAGCATTTT.

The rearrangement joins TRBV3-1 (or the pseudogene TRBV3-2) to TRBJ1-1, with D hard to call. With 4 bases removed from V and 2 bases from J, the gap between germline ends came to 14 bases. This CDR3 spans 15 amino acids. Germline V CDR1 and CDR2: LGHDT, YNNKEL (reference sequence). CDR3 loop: CASSLQMTPNTEAFF. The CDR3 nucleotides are TGTGCCAGCAGCCTACAGATGACACCCAACACTGAAGCTTTCTTT.

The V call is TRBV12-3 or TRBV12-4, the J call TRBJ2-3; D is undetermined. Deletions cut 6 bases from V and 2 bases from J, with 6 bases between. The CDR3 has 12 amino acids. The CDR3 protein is CASSRITDTQYF. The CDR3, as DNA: TGTGCCAGCAGCCGTATCACAGATACGCAGTATTTT.

This CDR3 reads CATSRDPQVYGYTF. CDR3 DNA sequence: TGTGCCACCAGCAGAGATCCGCAGGTCTATGGCTACACCTTC. V gene TRBV15 combines with J gene TRBJ1-2, with D unresolved. This CDR3 comprises 14 residues. V lost 0 bases, J lost 4 bases, and 9 bases lay in between. Germline V lookup: CDR1 LNHNV, CDR2 YYDKDF (reference sequence). Full variable domain (outside the CDR3, taken from reference TRBV15 and TRBJ1-2): DAMVIQNPRYQVTQFGKPVTLSCSQTLNHNVMYWYQQKSSQAPKLLFHYYDKDFNNEADTPDNFQSRRPNTSFCFLDIRSPGLGDTAMYLCATSRDPQVYGYTFGSGTRLTVV.

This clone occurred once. CDR3 loop: CASSLTNEQFF. The CDR3 DNA follows: TGTGCCAGCAGCCTAACCAATGAGCAGTTCTTC. The chain recombines TRBV3-1 (or the pseudogene TRBV3-2) with TRBJ2-1; D call uncertain. The CDR3 consists of 11 residues. V shed 4 bases and J shed 6 bases, with 4 bases lying between them. The germline CDR1 and CDR2 sequences are LGHDT and YNNKEL (reference sequence).